This is a list of T cell receptor beta chains from one sample in a study of cytomegalovirus exposure and HLA in healthy donors. Assay: immunoSEQ multiplex PCR; the TCRdb copy retains only in-frame clones and omits some. Here the sample spans around 210,000 clones, 70% to 90% being singletons. The material sequenced was PBMCs. Receptor source: a girl aged 2 to 10 in good health and CMV-seronegative. Each CDR3 is given with its conserved first and last residue. The order of the fields is D gene, clone size, V gene, J gene, CDR3 DNA, CDR3 protein. A D gene is named only where the DNA matches it firmly. Rows give clone size only sometimes, using once, few, many, or a class for an expanded clone.

d_call: TRBD1; clone_size: once; v_call: TRBV9; j_call: TRBJ2-1; cdr3_nt: TGTGCCAGCAGCGTAGCCCGGGACAGTAGGAATGAGCAGTTCTTC; cdr3_aa: CASSVARDSRNEQFF
d_call: TRBD2; clone_size: -; v_call: TRBV5-1; j_call: TRBJ2-7; cdr3_nt: TGCGCCAGCAGCTGGGGGAGTAGCGGGAGGACCTACTACGAGCAGTACTTC; cdr3_aa: CASSWGSSGRTYYEQYF
d_call: -; clone_size: -; v_call: TRBV7-9; j_call: TRBJ2-2; cdr3_nt: TGTGCCAGCAGCTTAGCCGTCTACGCGAACACCGGGGAGCTGTTTTTT; cdr3_aa: CASSLAVYANTGELFF
d_call: -; clone_size: -; v_call: TRBV27; j_call: TRBJ1-1; cdr3_nt: TGTGCCAGCAGTTCGGTGGGGAGCACTGAAGCTTTCTTT; cdr3_aa: CASSSVGSTEAFF
d_call: TRBD1; clone_size: -; v_call: TRBV15; j_call: TRBJ1-6; cdr3_nt: TGTGCCACCAGCATTGGTTTTCGGACCAAGGGACAGTATAATTCACCCCTCCACTTT; cdr3_aa: CATSIGFRTKGQYNSPLHF
d_call: -; clone_size: -; v_call: TRBV2; j_call: TRBJ2-1; cdr3_nt: TGTGCCAGCAGTCTAGAGTACCTGGAGCAGTTCTTC; cdr3_aa: CASSLEYLEQFF
d_call: -; clone_size: -; v_call: TRBV5-4; j_call: TRBJ2-2; cdr3_nt: TGTGCCAGCAGCTTGGAACTGCGAGGCACCGGGGAGCTGTTTTTT; cdr3_aa: CASSLELRGTGELFF
d_call: TRBD1; clone_size: -; v_call: TRBV5-1; j_call: TRBJ2-7; cdr3_nt: TGCGCCAGCAGATCGGACAGGTGGAGCTCCTACGAGCAGTACTTC; cdr3_aa: CASRSDRWSSYEQYF
d_call: TRBD2; clone_size: -; v_call: TRBV7-3; j_call: TRBJ2-3; cdr3_nt: TGTGCCAGCAGCCCCCGTTTGGGGGGGGGCACAGATACGCAGTATTTT; cdr3_aa: CASSPRLGGGTDTQYF
d_call: -; clone_size: few; v_call: TRBV19; j_call: TRBJ1-5; cdr3_nt: TGTGCCAGTAGCCCGGGAGCTGGCGGGCCCCAGCATTTT; cdr3_aa: CASSPGAGGPQHF
d_call: -; clone_size: -; v_call: TRBV7-9; j_call: TRBJ2-3; cdr3_nt: TGTGCCAGCAGCTCCGGGGCAGATACGCAGTATTTT; cdr3_aa: CASSSGADTQYF
d_call: TRBD1; clone_size: -; v_call: TRBV5-1; j_call: TRBJ2-2; cdr3_nt: TGCGCCAGCAGCTTACAGGGGTCCGGGGAGCTGTTTTTT; cdr3_aa: CASSLQGSGELFF
d_call: TRBD2; clone_size: -; v_call: TRBV5-5; j_call: TRBJ2-7; cdr3_nt: TGTGCCAGCAGCTTTGAAGCGGGAGCTTCCTACGAGCAGTACTTC; cdr3_aa: CASSFEAGASYEQYF
d_call: -; clone_size: -; v_call: TRBV2; j_call: TRBJ1-1; cdr3_nt: TGTGCCAGCAGCGAACAGGGATTGGACACTGAAGCTTTCTTT; cdr3_aa: CASSEQGLDTEAFF
d_call: -; clone_size: -; v_call: TRBV5-1; j_call: TRBJ1-1; cdr3_nt: TGCGCCAGCAGCATCGGACGGGGGAACACTGAGGCTTTCTTT; cdr3_aa: CASSIGRGNTEAFF
d_call: -; clone_size: -; v_call: TRBV7-8; j_call: TRBJ2-1; cdr3_nt: TGTGCCAGCAGCTTAGATGGGCCGAACGAGCAGTTCTTC; cdr3_aa: CASSLDGPNEQFF
d_call: TRBD2; clone_size: -; v_call: TRBV28; j_call: TRBJ2-3; cdr3_nt: TGTGCCAGCGCCACGGGACTAGCCAAGCTTTGGCCCGATCGAGCCCAGGATTTT; cdr3_aa: CASATGLAKLWPDRAQDF
d_call: TRBD2; clone_size: -; v_call: TRBV7-2; j_call: TRBJ2-7; cdr3_nt: TGTGCCAGCAGCTCCCCAGGTGGGGGGGCCTACGAGCAGTACTTC; cdr3_aa: CASSSPGGGAYEQYF
d_call: -; clone_size: -; v_call: TRBV25-1; j_call: TRBJ2-7; cdr3_nt: TGTGCCAGCAGTGTGACAGGCGGATCCTACGAGCAGTACTTC; cdr3_aa: CASSVTGGSYEQYF
d_call: TRBD1; clone_size: -; v_call: TRBV7-9; j_call: TRBJ2-3; cdr3_nt: TGTGCCAGCAGCTTAGAGGGGGCTAGCACAGATACGCAGTATTTT; cdr3_aa: CASSLEGASTDTQYF
d_call: -; clone_size: -; v_call: TRBV27; j_call: TRBJ1-1; cdr3_nt: TGTGCCAGCAGTTTAACCGGGAACACTGAAGCTTTCTTT; cdr3_aa: CASSLTGNTEAFF
d_call: TRBD2; clone_size: few; v_call: TRBV11-1; j_call: TRBJ2-1; cdr3_nt: TGTGCCAGCAGCCCCTCCGGGACTAACTACAATGAGCAGTTCTTC; cdr3_aa: CASSPSGTNYNEQFF
d_call: -; clone_size: -; v_call: TRBV9; j_call: TRBJ1-5; cdr3_nt: TGTGCCAGCAGCGTAGGGCAGGGCCTCAATCAGCCCCAGCATTTT; cdr3_aa: CASSVGQGLNQPQHF
d_call: -; clone_size: -; v_call: TRBV7-9; j_call: TRBJ2-1; cdr3_nt: TGTGCCAGCAGCATTTCTGAAGCCACGGATGAGCAGTTCTTC; cdr3_aa: CASSISEATDEQFF
d_call: TRBD2; clone_size: -; v_call: TRBV29-1; j_call: TRBJ2-1; cdr3_nt: TGCAGCGTTGGGGGTCGGGGTGGGGCGCTAGCGGGTGAGCAGTTCTTC; cdr3_aa: CSVGGRGGALAGEQFF
d_call: -; clone_size: -; v_call: TRBV6-5; j_call: TRBJ1-4; cdr3_nt: TGTGCCAGCAGACGGGTGGGGGCAGCTAATGAAAAACTGTTTTTT; cdr3_aa: CASRRVGAANEKLFF
d_call: TRBD2; clone_size: -; v_call: TRBV10-2; j_call: TRBJ2-1; cdr3_nt: TGCGCCAGCAAAAGAGACCCCGGGGGGAGGAATGAGCAGTTCTTC; cdr3_aa: CASKRDPGGRNEQFF
d_call: TRBD2; clone_size: -; v_call: TRBV5-4; j_call: TRBJ2-3; cdr3_nt: TGTGCCAGCAGCTTTCCTAGCGGGGGGCTCACTAGCACAGATACGCAGTATTTT; cdr3_aa: CASSFPSGGLTSTDTQYF
d_call: TRBD2; clone_size: -; v_call: TRBV4-1; j_call: TRBJ2-7; cdr3_nt: TGCGCCAGCAGCCAAGAGGAGGGACTAGCGGGGGGCAACGAGCAGTACTTC; cdr3_aa: CASSQEEGLAGGNEQYF
d_call: TRBD2; clone_size: -; v_call: TRBV2; j_call: TRBJ2-7; cdr3_nt: TGTGCCAGCTCCGACCCCCTAGCGGGGCCCTACGAGCAGTACTTC; cdr3_aa: CASSDPLAGPYEQYF
d_call: -; clone_size: -; v_call: TRBV5-1; j_call: TRBJ1-2; cdr3_nt: TGCGCCAGCAGCACGGAACCGGGACGGCCATCTCGGGGGGCGCGCGGCTACACCTTC; cdr3_aa: CASSTEPGRPSRGARGYTF
d_call: -; clone_size: once; v_call: TRBV7-9; j_call: TRBJ1-3; cdr3_nt: TGTGCCAGCAACAATCCGGGACTCCTCTCTGGAAACACCATATATTTT; cdr3_aa: CASNNPGLLSGNTIYF
d_call: TRBD1; clone_size: -; v_call: TRBV5-6; j_call: TRBJ2-7; cdr3_nt: TGTGCCAGCACGAAAGGACTGGGACAGGGATTACGGTACGAGCAGTACTTC; cdr3_aa: CASTKGLGQGLRYEQYF